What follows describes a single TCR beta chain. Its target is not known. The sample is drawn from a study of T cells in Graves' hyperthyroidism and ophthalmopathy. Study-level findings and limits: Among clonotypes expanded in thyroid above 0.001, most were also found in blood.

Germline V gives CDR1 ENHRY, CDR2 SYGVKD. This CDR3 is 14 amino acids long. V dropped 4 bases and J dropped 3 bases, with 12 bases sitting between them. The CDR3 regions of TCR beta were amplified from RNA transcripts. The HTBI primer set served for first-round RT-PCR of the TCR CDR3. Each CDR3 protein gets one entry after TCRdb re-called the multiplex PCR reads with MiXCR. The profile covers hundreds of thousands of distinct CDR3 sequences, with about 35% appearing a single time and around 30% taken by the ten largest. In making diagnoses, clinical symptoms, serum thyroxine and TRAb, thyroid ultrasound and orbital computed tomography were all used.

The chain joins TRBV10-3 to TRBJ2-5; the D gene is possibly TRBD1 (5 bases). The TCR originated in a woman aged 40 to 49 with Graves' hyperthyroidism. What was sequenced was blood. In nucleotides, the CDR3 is TGTGCCATCAGTGCGACCCTAGGGGAAGAGACCCAGTACTTC. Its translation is CAISATLGEETQYF.